This TCR beta chain was retrieved from a study of OX40 agonist ivuxolimab in advanced cancers. Study-level background: Enrollees could have had prior anti-PD-1, anti-PD-L1 or anti-CTLA-4 therapy, which under 50% had received.

TCRdb's copy holds only in-frame clones and misses some; the assay was immunoSEQ multiplex PCR. Found here are approximately 94,000 clones, around four fifths of them singletons; the top ten hold roughly 1.1%. Study observations and caveats: Both blood CD4+ and CD8+ T cells showed clonal growth by week 6 at 0.1 to 3.0 mg/kg.

Germline V lookup: CDR1 SGHTA, CDR2 FQGNSA. Trimming took off 5 bases at V and 5 bases at J, with 12 bases between the two ends. The CDR3 covers 13 residues. This clone was picked up a small number of times. Antigen specificity is unknown. Within the sample, other DNA sequences also encode this same CDR3. The chain has TRBV7-2 and TRBJ1-2; D ambiguous. The receptor's source is an adult with an advanced solid tumor such as melanoma, head and neck, liver or kidney cancer. Material: CD4+ or CD8+ T cells sorted from blood, obtained in a trial of the OX40 agonist ivuxolimab. The CDR3 loop is CASSLGGNYGYTF. As DNA, the CDR3 is TGTGCCAGCAGCCTCGGAGGAAATTATGGCTACACCTTC.